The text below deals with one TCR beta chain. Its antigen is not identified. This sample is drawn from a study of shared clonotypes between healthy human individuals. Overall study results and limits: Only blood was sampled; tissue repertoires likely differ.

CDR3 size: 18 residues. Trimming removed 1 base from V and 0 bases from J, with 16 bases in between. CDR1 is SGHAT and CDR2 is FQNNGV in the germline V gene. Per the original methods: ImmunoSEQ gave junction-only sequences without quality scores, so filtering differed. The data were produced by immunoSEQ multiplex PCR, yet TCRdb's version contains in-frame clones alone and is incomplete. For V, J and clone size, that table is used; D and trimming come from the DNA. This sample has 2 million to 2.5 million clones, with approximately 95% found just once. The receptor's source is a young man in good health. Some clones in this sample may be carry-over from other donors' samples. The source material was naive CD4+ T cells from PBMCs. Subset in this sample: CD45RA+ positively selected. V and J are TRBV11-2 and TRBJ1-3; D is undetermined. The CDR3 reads CASSLVGVSSSSGNTIYF. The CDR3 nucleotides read TGTGCCAGCAGCTTAGTCGGGGTCTCGTCTTCCTCTGGAAACACCATATATTTT. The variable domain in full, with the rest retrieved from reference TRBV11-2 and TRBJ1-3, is EAGVAQSPRYKIIEKRQSVAFWCNPISGHATLYWYQQILGQGPKLLIQFQNNGVVDDSQLPKDRFSAERLKGVDSTLKIQPAKLEDSAVYLCASSLVGVSSSSGNTIYFGEGSWLTVV.